This T cell receptor (beta chain) was sequenced in a study of regulatory T cells in long-lasting Graves disease. Study findings and constraints: Under persistent disease, TRBV28, TRBJ1-2 and TRBJ2-5 were used preferentially.

Arm-PCR with iRepertoire HTBI primers amplified the CDR3 regions for these TCR beta libraries. TCRdb passed the multiplex PCR reads through MiXCR, listing each CDR3 protein once. The sample has about 540,000 distinct CDR3 sequences, less than 15% seen once; the top ten hold roughly 10%. Time point described: newly diagnosed GD, antithyroid drugs for less than 3 months. After RNA was extracted from PBMCs, the TCR library was made from it. Germline V CDR1 and CDR2: MNHEY, SMNVEV (reference sequence). CDR3 length: 12 amino acids. With regard to this clonotype: Its antigen remains unknown. A read error is possible here, since a much larger clone lies one base away.

This sample was shared with a second study, whose subject was T cells in Graves' hyperthyroidism and ophthalmopathy. That investigation notes: Ophthalmopathy stood apart from stable hyperthyroidism in a 13 V-J model.

This receptor was obtained from a young man with Graves disease. This chain joins TRBV27 and TRBJ2-3; D unresolved. Specimen: peripheral blood mononuclear cells (PBMCs), collected at new diagnosis, from a patient treated with antithyroid drugs. CDR3 sequence (DNA): TGTACCAGCAGCCGAGTTGGGGTGGCGCAGTATTTT. This encodes CTSSRVGVAQYF.